A single T cell receptor (beta chain) is shown here with its context. From germline, CDR1 is MNHEY and CDR2 SVGAGI. V lost 5 bases and J lost 1, with 13 bases in between. The CDR3 consists of 15 residues. This sample is drawn from a study of blood T cell repertoires in COVID-19. Here immunoSEQ multiplex PCR was the method, and the copy in TCRdb shows in-frame clones only, minus some. The sample has around 65,000 clones, approximately 91% seen once. The origin of this receptor is a human donor in a cohort sampled during active COVID-19. The chain uses TRBV6-5 and TRBJ2-3; perhaps TRBD1 as D (6 bases). The material sequenced was peripheral blood. The CDR3 reads CASSRLRQGTDTQYF. The CDR3 nucleotides are TGTGCCAGCAGTCGTCTGCGACAGGGCACAGATACGCAGTATTTT.